This TCR beta chain appears in the sequencing data of a study of neurological immune-mediated disorders (dated by TCRdb to the late 2010s). Study-level background: Among the roughly 34 multiple sclerosis patients, relapsing-remitting MS was present in some 31 and secondary progressive MS was present in 3. Peripheral blood TCR-beta repertoires from HTLV-I-associated myelopathy (HAM/TSP) patients, multiple sclerosis patients and healthy controls were compared by UMI-based sequencing. Alongside PBMC samples, the set of around 99 TCR-beta libraries contained longitudinal samples, technical triplicates, and paired CD4+ and CD8+ T-cell subsets that had been sorted. The cohort was made up of 68 subjects, consisting of around 14 HAM/TSP patients, some 35 multiple sclerosis patients and around 20 healthy controls.

This clonotype was detected many times. Its antigen remains undetermined. No qualities accompany the bases; no much larger clone lies one base away. Overall results and qualifications from the work: TCR clonal expansion was highest in HAM/TSP patients and lowest in MS patients, with MS patients falling below even healthy controls. In phylogenetic analysis, the repertoires of 18 of 34 MS patients grouped into a cluster of related CDR3 sequences, which suggests a possible signature at the repertoire level. The MS cluster was not associated with any clinical or MRI features, and the authors stated that larger cohorts are needed. Expanded clones from different subjects shared no identical CDR3 amino acid sequences, which suggests that TCR-beta repertoires were private in all groups.

Unsorted PBMC libraries were generated from 2 million PBMCs stored in RNAlater at -80 °C until RNA extraction. Multiple sclerosis patients were enrolled in a US clinical protocol under which disease progression was evaluated by magnetic resonance imaging. Peripheral blood was subjected to Ficoll-Hypaque density gradient centrifugation to isolate PBMCs, which were then cryopreserved in liquid nitrogen. The cysteine opens and the phenylalanine closes a CDR3 of 11 amino acids. The only DNA kept is the CDR3, 33 bases in frame from the first base. V loses 3 bases of germline sequence and J loses 6 bases, and the interval between the two ends is 9 bases. Taken from the germline V gene, the CDR1 and CDR2 loops are SQVTM and ANQGSEA. cDNA synthesis used template-switch 5'RACE with a primer carrying a 10-nucleotide random unique molecular identifier tagging each TCR transcript. Over 160 million TCR-beta sequences, covering 15-18 subjects, were produced in each sequencing run. The RNeasy kit was used to extract total RNA. The KAPA Real-time Library Amplification kit was used to amplify TCR-beta VDJ regions with primers targeting the TCR constant region and the 5'RACE anchor. Sample indexes and Illumina adaptors were added in a first PCR, and a second PCR then increased library yield. The roughly 650 bp TCR product was size-selected on a 2% E-gel SizeSelection system after Ampure bead purification. Before pooling, library quality was assessed on a Bioanalyzer, concentration was determined with Qubit, and library quantification was performed with the Kapa Library Quantification kit. Paired-end 2 x 150 bp sequencing of the libraries was performed on an Illumina HiSeq 2500. To increase sequence diversity, about 25-31% phiX was spiked into each library pool. Per the authors' processing: The quality-filtered reads were processed with the UMI-based MiGEC pipeline, whose error correction step removed more than 80% of the raw TCR sequences. IMGT germline references were used for aligning VDJ genes, and each clonotype was defined as a unique CDR3 amino acid sequence together with its V-J genes. Clonal expansion, Shannon diversity and CDR3 relatedness were evaluated with VDJtools (CalcPairwiseDistances, ClusterSamples), while phylogenetic trees were built in CLCbio workbench. Using coefficient-of-variation modelling across technical triplicates, the study counted a clone as expanded if it had at least 8 unique UMIs. Clones were called with MiXCR by TCRdb after fastp trimmed the public reads at Q25, and only in-frame beta chains were retained. Under each unique CDR3 protein, matching rows form one entry showing the most common genes and DNA. The V and J calls here are based on TCRdb, not the publication. The sample table records around 70,000 distinct CDR3 sequences; approximately 5.2% of these occur just once. Together, the top ten hold 6.5% to 9% of the sample.

The chain couples TRBV29-1 to TRBJ2-7; the D gene is unclear. The sequence came from a man aged 18 to 29 with multiple sclerosis. Sequencing used PBMCs. The CDR3 protein sequence reads: CSVELNGEQYF. The DNA is TGCAGCGTTGAGTTAAACGGCGAGCAGTACTTC.